This T cell receptor (beta chain) was obtained from a study of identical twins. Study-wide findings and caveats: Abundant cord blood beta clonotypes carried fewer insertions; memory repertoires showed none. Modeled out-of-frame TCR alpha sharing in monozygotic twins fell below observed levels.

The CDR3 length is 13 residues. CDR1 and CDR2 (germline): SGHAT, FQNNGV. With 1 base removed from V and 9 bases from J, the gap between germline ends came to 12 bases. Regarding this clonotype: The antigen is undetermined.

Template switching added a universal primer site; cDNA carried unique molecular identifiers. Using its own MiXCR run on the 5' RACE reads, TCRdb lists one record per CDR3 protein. The sample lists under 1 million distinct CDR3 sequences, over 9% seen once, with around 1.5% in the top ten. These data were likewise used in another study, on yellow fever vaccine responses in identical twins.

The V gene is TRBV11-2, the J gene TRBJ1-1; D is unresolved. Sequences were obtained from PBMCs. This sequence was found in a woman aged 18 to 35 in good health. The CDR3 reads CASSLVQRRQAFF. CDR3 in DNA: TGTGCCAGCAGCTTAGTTCAGCGGAGACAAGCTTTCTTT.